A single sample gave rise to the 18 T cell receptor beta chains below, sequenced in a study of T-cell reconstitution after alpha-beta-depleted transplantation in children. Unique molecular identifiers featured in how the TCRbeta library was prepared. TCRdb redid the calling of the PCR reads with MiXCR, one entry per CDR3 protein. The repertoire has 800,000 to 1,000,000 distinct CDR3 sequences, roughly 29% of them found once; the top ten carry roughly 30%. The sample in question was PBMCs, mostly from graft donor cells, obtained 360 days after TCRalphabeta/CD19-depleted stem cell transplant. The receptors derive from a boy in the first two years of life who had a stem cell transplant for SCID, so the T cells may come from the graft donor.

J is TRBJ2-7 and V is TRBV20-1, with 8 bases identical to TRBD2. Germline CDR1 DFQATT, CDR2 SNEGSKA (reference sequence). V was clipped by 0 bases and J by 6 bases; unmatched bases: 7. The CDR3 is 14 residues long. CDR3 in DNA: TGCAGTGCTAGAGAATGGACTAGCCTACGCGAGCAGTACTTC. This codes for CSAREWTSLREQYF.

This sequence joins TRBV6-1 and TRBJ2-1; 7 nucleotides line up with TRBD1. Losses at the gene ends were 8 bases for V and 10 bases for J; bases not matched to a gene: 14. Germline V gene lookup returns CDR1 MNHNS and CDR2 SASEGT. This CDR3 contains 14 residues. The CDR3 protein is CASRPVGQKLEQFF. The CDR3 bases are TGTGCCAGCCGTCCCGTGGGACAGAAGTTGGAGCAGTTCTTC.

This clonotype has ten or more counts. CDR3 DNA sequence: TGCAGTGCTAGAGATGTCGAGGGGGCCTCCTACAATGAGCAGTTCTTC. Translated, it gives CSARDVEGASYNEQFF. The chain has TRBV20-1 and TRBJ2-1; 7 nucleotides agree with TRBD1. With V trimmed by 0 bases and J by 0 bases, 5 bases remained unmatched. From germline, CDR1 is DFQATT and CDR2 SNEGSKA (reference sequence). This CDR3 has 16 residues.

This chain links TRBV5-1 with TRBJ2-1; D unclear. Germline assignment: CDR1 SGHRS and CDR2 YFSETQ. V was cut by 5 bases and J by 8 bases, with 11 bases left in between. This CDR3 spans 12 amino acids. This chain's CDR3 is CASSGPGHEQFF. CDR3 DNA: TGCGCCAGCAGTGGCCCTGGGCATGAGCAGTTCTTC.

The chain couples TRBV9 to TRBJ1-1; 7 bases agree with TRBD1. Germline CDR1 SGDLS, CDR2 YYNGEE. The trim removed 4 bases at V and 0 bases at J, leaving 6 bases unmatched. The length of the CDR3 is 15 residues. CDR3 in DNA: TGTGCCAGCAGCCCGACGGACAGGATGAACACTGAAGCTTTCTTT. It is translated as CASSPTDRMNTEAFF.

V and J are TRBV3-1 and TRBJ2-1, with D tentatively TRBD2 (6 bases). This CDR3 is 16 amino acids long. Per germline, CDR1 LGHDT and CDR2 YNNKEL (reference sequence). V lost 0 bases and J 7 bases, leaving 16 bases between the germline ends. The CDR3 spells CASSQEDPRGVNEQFF. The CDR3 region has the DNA TGTGCCAGCAGCCAAGAAGATCCCCGCGGGGTTAATGAGCAGTTCTTC.

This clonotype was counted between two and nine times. CDR3 in amino acids: CASSHRSYPGNTIYF. As DNA, the CDR3 is TGTGCCAGCAGCCACAGGTCGTACCCTGGAAACACCATATATTTT. The chain links TRBV7-2 to TRBJ1-3; D is possibly TRBD1 (5 bases). Germline CDR1 SGHTA, CDR2 FQGNSA. V lost 5 bases and J 2 bases, leaving 13 bases between the germline ends. The CDR3 is 15 residues long.

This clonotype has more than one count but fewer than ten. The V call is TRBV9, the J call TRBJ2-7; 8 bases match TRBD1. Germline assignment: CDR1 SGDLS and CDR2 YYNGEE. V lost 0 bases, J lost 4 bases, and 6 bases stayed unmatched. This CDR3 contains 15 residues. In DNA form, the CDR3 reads TGTGCCAGCAGCGTAGGAGGACAGGGTGTATACGAGCAGTACTTC. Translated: CASSVGGQGVYEQYF.

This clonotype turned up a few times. For the CDR3, the DNA is TGTGCCAGCAGCTCAGACAGGGAAAATCAGCCCCAGCATTTT. This gives the protein CASSSDRENQPQHF. V is TRBV28 and J is TRBJ1-5, with 7 nucleotides matching TRBD1. The V gene end was trimmed by 6 bases and the J gene end by 4 bases; junction bases not matched to a gene: 6. The CDR3 contains 14 residues. The germline CDR1 and CDR2 sequences are MDHEN and SYDVKM.

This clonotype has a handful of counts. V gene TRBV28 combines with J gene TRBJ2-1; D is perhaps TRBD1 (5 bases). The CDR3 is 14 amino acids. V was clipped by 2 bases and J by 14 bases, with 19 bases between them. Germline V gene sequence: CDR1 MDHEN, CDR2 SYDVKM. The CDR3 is CASSLAGSVGREFF. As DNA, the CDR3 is TGTGCCAGCAGTTTAGCAGGGTCAGTGGGGCGAGAGTTCTTC.

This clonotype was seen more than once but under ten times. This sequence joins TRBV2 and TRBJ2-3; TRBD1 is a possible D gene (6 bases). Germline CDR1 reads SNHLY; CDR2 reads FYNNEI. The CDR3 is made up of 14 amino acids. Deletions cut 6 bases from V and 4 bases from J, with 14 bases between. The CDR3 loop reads CASSQGQRADTQYF. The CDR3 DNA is TGTGCCAGCAGCCAGGGACAAAGGGCAGATACGCAGTATTTT.

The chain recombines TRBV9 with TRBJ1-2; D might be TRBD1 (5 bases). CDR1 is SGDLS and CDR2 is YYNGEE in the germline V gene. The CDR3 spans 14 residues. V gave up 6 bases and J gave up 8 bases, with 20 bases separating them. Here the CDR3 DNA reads TGTGCCAGCACCCGAAGCCAGGGAACGGGAGGCTACACCTTC. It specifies CASTRSQGTGGYTF.

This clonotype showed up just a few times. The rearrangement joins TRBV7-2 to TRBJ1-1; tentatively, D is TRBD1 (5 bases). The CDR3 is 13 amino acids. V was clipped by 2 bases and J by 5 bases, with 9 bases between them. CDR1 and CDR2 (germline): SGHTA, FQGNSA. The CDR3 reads CASSLRGWTEAFF. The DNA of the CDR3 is TGTGCCAGCAGCTTAAGGGGCTGGACTGAAGCTTTCTTT.

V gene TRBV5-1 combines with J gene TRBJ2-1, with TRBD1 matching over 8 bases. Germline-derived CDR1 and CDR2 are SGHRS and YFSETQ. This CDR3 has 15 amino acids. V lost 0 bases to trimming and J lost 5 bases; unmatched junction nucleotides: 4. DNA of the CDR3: TGCGCCAGCAGCTTGGAGCAGGGGGCTAACAATGAGCAGTTCTTC. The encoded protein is CASSLEQGANNEQFF.

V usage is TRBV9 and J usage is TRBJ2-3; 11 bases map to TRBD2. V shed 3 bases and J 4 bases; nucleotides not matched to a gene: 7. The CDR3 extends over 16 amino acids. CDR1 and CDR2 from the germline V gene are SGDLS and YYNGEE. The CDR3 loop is CASSAVSGGAADTQYF. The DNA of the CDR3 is TGTGCCAGCAGCGCCGTTAGCGGGGGGGCCGCAGATACGCAGTATTTT.

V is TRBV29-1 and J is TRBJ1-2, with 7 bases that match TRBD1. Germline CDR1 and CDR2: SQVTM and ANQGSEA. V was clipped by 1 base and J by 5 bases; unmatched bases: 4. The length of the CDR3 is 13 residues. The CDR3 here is CSVEAGTEYGYTF. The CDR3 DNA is TGCAGCGTTGAAGCGGGGACAGAATATGGCTACACCTTC.

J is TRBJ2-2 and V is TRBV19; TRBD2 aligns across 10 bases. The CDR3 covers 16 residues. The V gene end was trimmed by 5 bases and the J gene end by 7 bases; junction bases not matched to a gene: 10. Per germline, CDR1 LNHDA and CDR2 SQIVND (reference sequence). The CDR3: CASSPWASGGGGELFF. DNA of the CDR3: TGTGCCAGTAGTCCCTGGGCTAGCGGGGGTGGCGGGGAGCTGTTTTTT.

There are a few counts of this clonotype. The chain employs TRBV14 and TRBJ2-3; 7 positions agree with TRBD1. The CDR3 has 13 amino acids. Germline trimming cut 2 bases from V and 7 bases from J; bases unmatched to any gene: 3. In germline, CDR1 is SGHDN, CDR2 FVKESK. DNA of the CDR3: TGTGCCAGCAGCCAATTGGACAGGCATACGCAGTATTTT. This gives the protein CASSQLDRHTQYF.